The following is a TCR beta chain sequence with its context. Study processing details: Amplified reference gene primers provided the basis for estimating nucleated cell counts. TCRdb's copy holds only in-frame clones and misses some; the assay was immunoSEQ multiplex PCR. V, J and clone size derive from that table, while D and trimming were established from the DNA sequence. Among about 140,000 clones listed, under 85% were seen once. The data derive from a study of blood T cell repertoires in COVID-19. Study summary: Some COVID-19 samples were acute and others convalescent; all came from the United States, Italy and Spain. The cDNA or gDNA used as material had been derived from T cells, B-cell-depleted T cells, or PBMCs.

Trimming took off 0 bases at V and 2 bases at J, with 7 bases between the two ends. Germline V gene lookup returns CDR1 SGHRS and CDR2 YFSETQ. The CDR3 spans 14 residues. The sequence was collected from a human donor in a cohort sampled during active COVID-19. Sequencing input: peripheral blood. The chain joins TRBV5-1 to TRBJ2-3, with D perhaps TRBD2 (5 bases). The CDR3 DNA follows: TGCGCCAGCAGCTTGGGGGAGTTCACAGATACGCAGTATTTT. It is translated as CASSLGEFTDTQYF. Supplemented by reference TRBV5-1 and TRBJ2-3, the full variable domain reads KAGVTQTPRYLIKTRGQQVTLSCSPISGHRSVSWYQQTPGQGLQFLFEYFSETQRNKGNFPGRFSGRQFSNSRSEMNVSTLELGDSALYLCASSLGEFTDTQYFGPGTRLTVL.